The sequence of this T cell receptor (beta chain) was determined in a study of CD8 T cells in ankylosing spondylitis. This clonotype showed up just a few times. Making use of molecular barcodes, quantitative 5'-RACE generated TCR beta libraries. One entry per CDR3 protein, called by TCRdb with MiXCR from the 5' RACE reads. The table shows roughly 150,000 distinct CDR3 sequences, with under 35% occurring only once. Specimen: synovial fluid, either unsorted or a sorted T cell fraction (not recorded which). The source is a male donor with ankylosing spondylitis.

CDR3 loop: CICSSNEKLFF. The CDR3 nucleotides read TGCATTTGCAGTTCGAATGAAAAACTGTTTTTT. The V and J genes are TRBV20-1 and TRBJ1-4; D is uncertain. The germline V gene encodes CDR1 DFQATT and CDR2 SNEGSKA (reference sequence). The CDR3 is made up of 11 amino acids.